Detailed here is one T cell receptor (beta chain). Antigen: not known. This sample is part of a study of memory CD4+ T cells and cytomegalovirus serostatus. For the study at large: Donors were healthy Belgian adults, 9 CMV seropositive and around 24 seronegative.

Study-wide points: CMV serostatus prediction reached median AUC about 0.95, or 0.9 with US-trained model. Of under 200 reported CMV TCRbeta sequences, roughly 70 were found in memory CD4+ repertoires.

The assay was immunoSEQ multiplex PCR, and TCRdb's table has in-frame clones only and misses some. The sample lists about 52,000 clones, approximately 78% occurring once. Single viable CD3+CD4+CD8-CD45RO+ cells were sorted as the memory CD4+ T cells. Positive selection with CD4 microbeads enriched total CD4+ T cells. Germline values: CDR1 MNHNS, CDR2 SASEGT. This CDR3 contains 16 residues. Trimming removed 2 bases from V and 2 bases from J; junction bases left unmatched: 4. The chain combines TRBV6-1 with TRBJ1-1; 11 bases are a match to TRBD1. The clonotype comes from an adult in good health and CMV-seronegative. Sequencing used memory CD4+ T cells from blood. CDR3 sequence: CASSETWTGGNTEAFF. The CDR3 DNA follows: TGTGCCAGCAGTGAAACCTGGACAGGGGGCAACACTGAAGCTTTCTTT.